Here is one T cell receptor beta chain with its context. This sample was taken from a study of blood T cell repertoires in COVID-19. Turning to the study itself: Samples taken during acute and convalescent COVID-19 were collected in the United States, Italy and Spain. Sample material is recorded as cDNA or gDNA derived from T cells, B-cell-depleted T cells, or PBMCs.

This table comes from immunoSEQ multiplex PCR, and its TCRdb copy is limited to in-frame clones, with some not included. The sample comprises more than 10,000 clones, around 76% of which are singletons, and 40% to 50% rests with the top ten. Germline V CDR1 and CDR2: SGDLS, YYNGEE. CDR3 length: 13 amino acids. Trimming at V came to 2 bases and at J to 4 bases, leaving 2 bases not matched to a gene. This receptor was obtained from an elderly woman with acute or convalescent COVID-19. The gene calls are TRBV9 and TRBJ2-5, with 7 nucleotides matching TRBD2. Sample: peripheral blood. CDR3 sequence (DNA): TGTGCCAGCAGCGTTCGCGGGGGAGAGACCCAGTACTTC. The encoded protein is CASSVRGGETQYF.